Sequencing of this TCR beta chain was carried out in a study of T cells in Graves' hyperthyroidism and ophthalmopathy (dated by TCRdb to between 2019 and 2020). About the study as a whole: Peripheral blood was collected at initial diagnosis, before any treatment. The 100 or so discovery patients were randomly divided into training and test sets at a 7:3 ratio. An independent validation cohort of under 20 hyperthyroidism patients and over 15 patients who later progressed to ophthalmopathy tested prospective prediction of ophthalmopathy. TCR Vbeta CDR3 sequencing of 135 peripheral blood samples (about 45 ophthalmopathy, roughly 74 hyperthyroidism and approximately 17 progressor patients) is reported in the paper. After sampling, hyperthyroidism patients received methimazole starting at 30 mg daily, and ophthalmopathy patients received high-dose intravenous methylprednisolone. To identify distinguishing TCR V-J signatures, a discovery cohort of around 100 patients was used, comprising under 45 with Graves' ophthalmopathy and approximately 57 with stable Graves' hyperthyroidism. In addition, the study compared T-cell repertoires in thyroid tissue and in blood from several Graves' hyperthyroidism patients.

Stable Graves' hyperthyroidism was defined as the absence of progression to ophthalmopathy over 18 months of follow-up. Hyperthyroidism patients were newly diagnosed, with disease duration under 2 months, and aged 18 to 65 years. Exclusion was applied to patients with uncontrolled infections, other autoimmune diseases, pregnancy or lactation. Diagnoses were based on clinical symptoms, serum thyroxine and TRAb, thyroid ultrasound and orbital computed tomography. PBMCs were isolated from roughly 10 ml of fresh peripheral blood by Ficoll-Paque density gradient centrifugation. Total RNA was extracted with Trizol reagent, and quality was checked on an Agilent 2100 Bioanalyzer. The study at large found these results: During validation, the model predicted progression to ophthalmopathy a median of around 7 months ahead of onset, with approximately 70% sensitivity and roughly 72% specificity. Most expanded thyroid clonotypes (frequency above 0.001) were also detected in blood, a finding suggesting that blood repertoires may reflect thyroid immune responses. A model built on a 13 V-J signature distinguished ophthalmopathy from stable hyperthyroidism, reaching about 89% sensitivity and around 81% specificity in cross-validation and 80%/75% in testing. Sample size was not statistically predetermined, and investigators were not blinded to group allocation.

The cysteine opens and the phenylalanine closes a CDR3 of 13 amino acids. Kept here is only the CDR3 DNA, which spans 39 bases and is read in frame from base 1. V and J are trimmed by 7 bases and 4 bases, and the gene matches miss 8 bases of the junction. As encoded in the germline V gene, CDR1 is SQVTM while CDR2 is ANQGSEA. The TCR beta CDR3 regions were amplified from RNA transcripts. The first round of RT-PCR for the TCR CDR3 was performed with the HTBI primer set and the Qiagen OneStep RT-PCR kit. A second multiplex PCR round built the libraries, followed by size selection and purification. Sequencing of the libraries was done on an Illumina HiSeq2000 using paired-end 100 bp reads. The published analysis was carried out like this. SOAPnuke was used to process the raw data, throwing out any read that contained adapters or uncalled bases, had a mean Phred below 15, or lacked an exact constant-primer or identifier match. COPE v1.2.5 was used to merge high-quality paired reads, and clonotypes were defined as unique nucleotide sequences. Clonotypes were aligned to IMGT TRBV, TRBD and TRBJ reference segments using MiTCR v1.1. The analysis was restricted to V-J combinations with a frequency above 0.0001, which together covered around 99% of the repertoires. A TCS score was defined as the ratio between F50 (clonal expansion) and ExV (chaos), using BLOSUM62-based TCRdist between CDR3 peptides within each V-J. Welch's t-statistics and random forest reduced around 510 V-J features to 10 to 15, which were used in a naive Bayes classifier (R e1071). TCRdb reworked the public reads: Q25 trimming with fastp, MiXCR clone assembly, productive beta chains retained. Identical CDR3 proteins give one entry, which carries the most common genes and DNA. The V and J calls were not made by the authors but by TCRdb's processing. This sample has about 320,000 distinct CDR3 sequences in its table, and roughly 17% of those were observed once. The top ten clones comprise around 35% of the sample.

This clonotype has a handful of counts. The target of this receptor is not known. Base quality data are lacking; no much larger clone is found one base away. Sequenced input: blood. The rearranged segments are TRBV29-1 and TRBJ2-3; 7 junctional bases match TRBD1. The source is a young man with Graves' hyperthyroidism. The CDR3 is CSAGRGFSDTQYF. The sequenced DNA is TGCAGCGCAGGCAGGGGGTTTTCAGATACGCAGTATTTT.